These 9 T cell receptor beta chains originate from one sample sequenced in a study of CD4 and CD8 cells across lung adenocarcinoma regions (dated by TCRdb to 2016 to 2018). The library was prepared using PCR. The sample was run on a HiSeq X Ten. TCRdb trimmed the raw reads at Q25, called clones with MiXCR and kept productive beta chains. Every CDR3 protein is listed once, alongside the most common genes and DNA of its rows. The sample table lists around 19,000 distinct CDR3 sequences, roughly half of them with a count of one. The top ten clonotypes cover 20% to 25% of the sample. Sequenced material: CD8+ T cells from the center of a lung tumor. Read against the paper, the sample's cell subset or site label means: tumor center region. Receptor source: a female donor with lung adenocarcinoma. The CD4 and CD8 labels of this study may be unreliable.

A few counts support this clonotype. The chain uses TRBV15 and TRBJ2-7; 8 positions match TRBD2. This CDR3 is built from 13 residues. Germline V gene data show CDR1 as LNHNV and CDR2 as YYDKDF (reference sequence). The V segment lost 5 bases and the J segment 3 bases; nucleotides outside the gene matches: 3. The CDR3: CATSSGTSYEQYF. The CDR3 DNA reads as TGTGCCACCAGCTCCGGGACTAGCTACGAGCAGTACTTC.

This clonotype came up a few times. This chain joins TRBV6-5 and TRBJ2-2; D is uncertain. Trimming took off 2 bases at V and 2 bases at J, with 12 bases between the two ends. CDR3 size: 16 residues. CDR1 MNHEY and CDR2 SVGAGI come from the germline V gene. The CDR3 region is CASSYGEGRNTGELFF. The CDR3 nucleotides are TGTGCCAGCAGTTACGGAGAAGGTCGCAACACCGGGGAGCTGTTTTTT.

This clonotype was picked up a small number of times. V is TRBV24-1 and J is TRBJ2-1; maybe TRBD2 (6 bases). The better agreement between TRBJ2-5 and the DNA end casts doubt on the J call. Germline-derived CDR1 and CDR2 are KGHDR and SFDVKD. The CDR3 runs to 17 residues. The CDR3 loop is CATSGEKTREGQETQYF. The CDR3 region has the DNA TGTGCCACCAGTGGGGAAAAGACTAGAGAAGGTCAAGAGACCCAGTACTTC.

The V and J genes are TRBV7-9 and TRBJ1-1, with 9 nucleotides matching TRBD1. CDR1 and CDR2 from the germline V gene are SEHNR and FQNEAQ (reference sequence). The CDR3 is 14 amino acids. The V segment lost 0 bases and the J segment 5 bases; nucleotides outside the gene matches: 1. The CDR3 protein is CASSLAGQGTEAFF. The DNA of the CDR3 is TGTGCCAGCAGCTTAGCTGGACAGGGGACTGAAGCTTTCTTT.

V gene TRBV6-5 combines with J gene TRBJ1-2; a possible D gene is TRBD1 (6 bases). The CDR3 totals 13 residues. Per the germline V gene, CDR1 is MNHEY and CDR2 is SVGAGI. V was shortened by 2 bases and J by 8 bases, with 12 bases between the two germline ends. The CDR3 region is CASSYPQGGGYTF. As DNA, the CDR3 is TGTGCCAGCAGTTACCCACAGGGTGGCGGCTACACCTTC.

This clonotype was recorded at least ten times. The chain combines TRBV27 with TRBJ2-3; tentative D call: TRBD2 (6 bases). The V and J ends lost 5 bases and 1 base respectively, with 19 bases between them. CDR3 length equals 17 residues. Looked up from germline, CDR1 is MNHEY and CDR2 is SMNVEV (reference sequence). The CDR3 DNA sequence: TGTGCCAGCAGTCCAGACGGAGGGTGGTATGGCACAGATACGCAGTATTTT. This encodes CASSPDGGWYGTDTQYF.

This clonotype is categorized as medium-sized. This chain connects TRBV11-1 to TRBJ2-1; possible D gene TRBD1, 5 bases. This CDR3 is 14 amino acids long. V lost 3 bases, J lost 6 bases, and 12 bases lay in between. The germline V gene encodes CDR1 SGHAT and CDR2 FQDESV (reference sequence). Written as DNA, the CDR3 is TGTGCCAGCAGCTTTGACAGAGTACCCAATGAGCAGTTCTTC. Its translation: CASSFDRVPNEQFF.

On this clonotype itself: Sequence at one end of the junction differs from germline and may be a read error. The chain combines TRBV6-1 with TRBJ2-3; maybe TRBD2 (7 bases). This CDR3 has 15 amino acids. Germline V gene lookup returns CDR1 MNHNS and CDR2 SASEGT. The CDR3 DNA reads TGTGCCGGGGGGGGGGGGGGCTGGGGCAAAGATACGCAGTACTTT. Residues: CAGGGGGWGKDTQYF.

The chain links TRBV2 to TRBJ2-5, with 11 bases fitting TRBD2. In germline, CDR1 is SNHLY, CDR2 FYNNEI. V dropped 8 bases and J dropped 5; count of bases not matched to a gene: 10. The length of the CDR3 is 15 residues. CDR3 in DNA: TGTGCCAGCGGGCGGCTAGCGGGAGGTGGTGAGACCCAGTACTTC. Translation: CASGRLAGGGETQYF.